These 14 T cell receptor beta chains came from one sample sequenced in a study of Ad26.COV2.S vaccination and SARS-CoV-2 variants. The sample's treatment: around 19 received Ad26.COV2.S at low or high dose, single or two shots; several received placebo; per-sample allocation not given. Sampling took place 63 days after the first vaccine or placebo injection. TCRdb's table, derived via immunoSEQ multiplex PCR, lists solely in-frame clones and lacks some. Among 350,000 to 550,000 clones listed, 89% were seen once. The source was peripheral blood, collected in a trial of Ad26.COV2.S vaccine versus placebo. The receptors originated from a person aged 18-65 years who received the Ad26.COV2.S COVID-19 vaccine or a placebo.

CDR3 region: CASSPQVGTDTQYF. The CDR3 DNA is TGTGCCAGCAGTCCTCAGGTCGGCACAGATACGCAGTATTTT. The rearrangement uses TRBV28 and TRBJ2-3; D not resolved. This CDR3 spans 14 amino acids. Looked up from germline, CDR1 is MDHEN and CDR2 is SYDVKM. Trimming took 5 bases from V and 1 from J, leaving 10 bases between them.

The chain recombines TRBV30 with TRBJ1-1; D remains ambiguous. Trimming removed 8 bases at V and 0 bases at J, with 10 bases between. The CDR3 has 12 amino acids. Germline V gene sequence: CDR1 GTSNPN, CDR2 SVGIG (reference sequence). In DNA, the CDR3 is TGTGCCGTGGGTACGATGAACACTGAAGCTTTCTTT. Its translation is CAVGTMNTEAFF. Based on the CDR3 plus reference TRBV30 and TRBJ1-1, the full variable domain is SQTIHQWPATLVQPVGSPLSLECTVEGTSNPNLYWYRQAAGRGLQLLFYSVGIGQISSEVPQNLSASRPQDRQFILSSKKLLLSDSGFYLCAVGTMNTEAFFGQGTRLTVV.

This clone occurred once. The rearrangement uses TRBV10-2 and TRBJ2-7; 10 bases agree with TRBD1. CDR1 is WSHSY, CDR2 SAAADI, per germline. With 5 bases clipped from V and 3 bases from J, the junction kept 4 bases outside the gene matches. This CDR3 region has 14 residues. The CDR3, as DNA: TGCGCCAGCAGTCGGACAGGGGGGTTCTACGAGCAGTACTTC. This translates into CASSRTGGFYEQYF.

The J gene is TRBJ1-2, the V gene TRBV4-3, with 8 bases identical to TRBD1. Germline V gene sequence: CDR1 LGHNA, CDR2 YSLEER. The CDR3 totals 17 residues. Trimming cost V 1 base and J 2 bases; bases outside gene matches: 9. CDR3 residues: CASSQAGTGNPNYGYTF. In nucleotides, the CDR3 is TGCGCCAGCAGCCAAGCCGGGACAGGAAATCCCAACTATGGCTACACCTTC.

The chain employs TRBV6-5 and TRBJ2-2; 7 bases map to TRBD1. This CDR3 comprises 15 residues. CDR1 MNHEY and CDR2 SVGAGI come from the germline V gene. V trimming: 8 bases; J trimming: 7 bases; junction bases outside the gene matches: 13. The CDR3 loop reads CASRPTGMASGELFF. CDR3 sequence (DNA): TGTGCCAGCCGCCCGACAGGGATGGCTAGCGGGGAGCTGTTTTTT.

V is TRBV19 and J is TRBJ2-1, with 11 bases identical to TRBD2. Germline trimming cut 5 bases from V and 8 bases from J; bases unmatched to any gene: 8. The CDR3 extends over 15 amino acids. Germline loops: CDR1 LNHDA, CDR2 SQIVND (reference sequence). This CDR3 reads CASSVLAGDGYEQFF. The CDR3 DNA reads TGTGCCAGTAGTGTACTAGCGGGGGACGGATATGAGCAGTTCTTC.

This clone was seen a single time. The chain uses TRBV9 and TRBJ2-3; 12 nucleotides line up with TRBD2. CDR1 and CDR2 from the germline V gene are SGDLS and YYNGEE. This CDR3 spans 16 amino acids. V was clipped by 4 bases and J by 1 base; unmatched bases: 4. The CDR3 reads CASSLWTSGGTDTQYF. The CDR3, as DNA: TGTGCCAGCAGCTTGTGGACTAGCGGGGGCACAGATACGCAGTATTTT. Complete variable domain (other parts from reference TRBV9 and TRBJ2-3): DSGVTQTPKHLITATGQRVTLRCSPRSGDLSVYWYQQSLDQGLQFLIQYYNGEERAKGNILERFSAQQFPDLHSELNLSSLELGDSALYFCASSLWTSGGTDTQYFGPGTRLTVL.

The gene calls are TRBV5-1 and TRBJ2-7; D unclear. V was trimmed by 2 bases and J by 2 bases, leaving 8 bases between them. The germline gives CDR1 SGHRS, CDR2 YFSETQ. The CDR3 loop spans 13 amino acids. The DNA for the CDR3 is TGCGCCAGCAGCTTTGGTGGGGCCTACGAGCAGTACTTC. This sequence encodes CASSFGGAYEQYF.

The J gene is TRBJ1-1, the V gene TRBV7-9; D is possibly TRBD1 (5 bases). V was trimmed by 3 bases and J by 4 bases, leaving 9 bases between them. This CDR3 has 13 residues. Per the germline V gene, CDR1 is SEHNR and CDR2 is FQNEAQ (reference sequence). CDR3 region: CASSFGAGTEAFF. For the CDR3, the DNA is TGTGCCAGCAGCTTTGGGGCGGGCACTGAAGCTTTCTTT. The full variable domain, completed using reference TRBV7-9 and TRBJ1-1, is DTGVSQNPRHKITKRGQNVTFRCDPISEHNRLYWYRQTLGQGPEFLTYFQNEAQLEKSRLLSDRFSAERPKGSFSTLEIQRTEQGDSAMYLCASSFGAGTEAFFGQGTRLTVV.

The chain recombines TRBV3-1 (or the pseudogene TRBV3-2) with TRBJ2-3; weak D call: TRBD1 (7 bases). CDR1 and CDR2 (germline): LGHDT, YNNKEL (reference sequence). The CDR3 totals 15 residues. V was clipped by 4 bases and J by 4 bases, with 15 bases between them. The CDR3 DNA is TGTGCCAGCAGCCTCAGACAGGGAGGCCCAGATACGCAGTATTTT. This encodes CASSLRQGGPDTQYF.

The gene calls are TRBV9 and TRBJ1-5; 11 bases agree with TRBD1. V gave up 3 bases and J gave up 0 bases; unmatched junction bases: 5. CDR3 length equals 17 residues. The germline V gene has CDR1 SGDLS and CDR2 YYNGEE. CDR3 in amino acids: CASSAGQGVTSNQPQHF. CDR3 DNA sequence: TGTGCCAGCAGCGCGGGACAGGGGGTCACTAGCAATCAGCCCCAGCATTTT.

V usage is TRBV5-5 and J usage is TRBJ2-3, with 7 bases matching TRBD1. CDR3 length: 13 amino acids. V shed 2 bases and J 6 bases; nucleotides not matched to a gene: 3. Germline CDR1 reads SGHKS; CDR2 reads YYEKEE (reference sequence). The CDR3 nucleotides read TGTGCCAGCAGCTTACAGGGGACCGATACGCAGTATTTT. Its protein product is CASSLQGTDTQYF. The full variable domain, its missing parts supplied by reference TRBV5-5 and TRBJ2-3, is DAGVTQSPTHLIKTRGQQVTLRCSPISGHKSVSWYQQVLGQGPQFIFQYYEKEERGRGNFPDRFSARQFPNYSSELNVNALLLGDSALYLCASSLQGTDTQYFGPGTRLTVL.

CDR3 residues: CASSLDRQRGEAFF. The CDR3 DNA follows: TGTGCCAGCAGCCTGGACAGGCAGCGTGGTGAAGCTTTCTTT. V gene TRBV5-4 combines with J gene TRBJ1-1; 7 bases align to TRBD1. The germline V gene has CDR1 SGHNT and CDR2 YYREEE (reference sequence). The CDR3 is 14 residues long. The J segment lost 7 bases and the V segment lost 4 bases, leaving 10 bases of the junction unmatched.

A single count supports this clone. The genes are TRBV6-5 and TRBJ2-7; tentatively, D is TRBD1 (5 bases). From germline, CDR1 is MNHEY and CDR2 SVGAGI. The germline V and J ends were trimmed by 10 bases and 1 base, with 17 bases remaining between them. CDR3 size: 14 residues. The chain's CDR3 is CATKQGAISYEQYF. The DNA for the CDR3 is TGTGCCACTAAGCAGGGTGCAATTTCCTACGAGCAGTACTTC.